This T cell receptor (beta chain) was identified in a study of CD8 T cells in ankylosing spondylitis. The study, taken as a whole, reports: From matched ankylosing spondylitis synovial fluid, disease-linked clones were reportedly recovered at significantly enriched levels. In the blood and synovial fluid of reactive arthritis, some motif variants had been previously reported. Within ankylosing spondylitis blood, a TCR beta motif made up of several highly homologous variants appeared to be characteristic.

Trimming stripped 10 bases from V and 1 base from J, with 9 bases between. The CDR3 totals 12 residues. Germline CDR1 reads WSHSY; CDR2 reads SAAADI. From the 5' RACE reads, TCRdb called clonotypes with MiXCR, one entry per CDR3 protein. The sample has about 270,000 distinct CDR3 sequences; around 32% are singletons. About this clonotype itself: Its antigen is unknown.

The V gene is TRBV10-2, the J gene TRBJ2-3, with D possibly TRBD1 on 5 matching bases. The sequencing sample was made of blood, either unsorted or a sorted T cell fraction (not recorded which). The TCR comes from a male donor with ankylosing spondylitis or in good health (not recorded which). The CDR3 is CATFRGTDTQYF. CDR3 bases: TGCGCCACGTTCAGGGGCACAGATACGCAGTATTTT.